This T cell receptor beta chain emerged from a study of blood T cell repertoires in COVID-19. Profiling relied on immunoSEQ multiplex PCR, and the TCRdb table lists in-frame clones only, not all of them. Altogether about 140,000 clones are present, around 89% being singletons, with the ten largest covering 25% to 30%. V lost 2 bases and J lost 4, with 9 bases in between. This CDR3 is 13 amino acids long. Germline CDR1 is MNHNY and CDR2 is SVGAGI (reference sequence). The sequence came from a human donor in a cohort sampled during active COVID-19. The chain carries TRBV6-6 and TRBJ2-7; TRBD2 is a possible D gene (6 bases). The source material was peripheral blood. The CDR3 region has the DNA TGTGCCAGCAGTTACCAGACTAGTTACGAGCAGTACTTC. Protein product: CASSYQTSYEQYF.